This T cell receptor (beta chain) was found in a study of monozygotic twins with inflammatory bowel disease. About 3,200 ng of total RNA went into each TCR library. Reanalyzing the 5' RACE reads, TCRdb keeps one entry per CDR3 protein, without DNA. This sample's table has about 440,000 distinct CDR3 sequences. The CDR3 spans 13 residues. Germline V CDR1 and CDR2: LGHDT, YNNKEL (reference sequence). This TCR was sampled from a human donor with ulcerative colitis or Crohn's disease, or a healthy co-twin of an affected twin (not recorded which). The sample comprised blood. The chain couples TRBV3-1 to TRBJ1-1. CDR3 in amino acids: CASSQGVGTEAFF.